Described below is a single TCR beta chain sequence and its context. Germline values: CDR1 GTSNPN, CDR2 SVGIG (reference sequence). The CDR3 is 11 residues long. The V and J ends lost 8 bases and 4 bases respectively, with 11 bases between them. These data are taken from a study of cytomegalovirus exposure and HLA in healthy donors. Overall study context: Most donors, around 81% of 398 genotyped, fell in the Caucasian-associated ancestry cluster.

PCR was performed using 60 Vbeta and 13 Jbeta primers. Measured with immunoSEQ multiplex PCR; TCRdb has only the in-frame clones, and not every one. The profile covers some 150,000 clones, with 70% to 85% appearing a single time and 5% to 7.5% taken by the ten largest. The sequence was collected from a woman between 45 and 65 years old in good health and CMV-seropositive. The chain uses TRBV30 and TRBJ1-2; D is uncertain. The sequenced material came from PBMCs. The DNA of the CDR3 is TGTGCCCCCGACGGACTCTATGGCTACACCTTC. Encoded protein: CAPDGLYGYTF.